The TCR beta chain under discussion was sequenced for a study of blood T cell repertoires in COVID-19. Study-wide context: COVID-19 samples collected from the United States, Italy and Spain covered acute and convalescent phases. PBMCs, B-cell-depleted T cells, or T cells provided the cDNA or gDNA that made up the material.

Germline CDR1 SEHNR, CDR2 FQNEAQ (reference sequence). The CDR3 sequence is 14 residues long. Between the trimmed V and J ends, which lost 3 bases and 5 bases, there was a span of 14 bases. Study processing details: Reference gene primer amplification gave estimated nucleated cell counts. Clones were read by immunoSEQ multiplex PCR, and TCRdb kept only the in-frame ones, dropping some. V, J and clone size were drawn from that table, and D and trimming were deduced from the DNA. The top ten clones hold 6.5% to 9% of a sample with some 200,000 clones, about 90% of them seen once. Specimen: PBMCs or T cells enriched from blood (not recorded which). The chain carries TRBV7-9 and TRBJ2-7; perhaps TRBD2 as D (7 bases). The TCR was taken from a woman aged 18-29 years who had recovered from COVID-19. CDR3 region: CASSFRGAFDEQYF. CDR3 bases: TGTGCCAGCAGCTTCCGGGGGGCCTTTGACGAGCAGTACTTC.